This T cell receptor (beta chain) was found in a study of T cell repertoires in cytomegalovirus infection. Turning to the study itself: Evidence of both CMV infection and a matching HLA type came from public TCR beta signatures.

Each CDR3 protein gets one entry after TCRdb re-called the reads with MiXCR. The data contain 340,000 or so distinct CDR3 sequences, roughly 25% of them seen just once; the ten biggest clones take up less than 15%. This clonotype was counted at least ten times. Its antigen remains unidentified. Study findings and constraints: Carriers of CMV plus the relevant HLA were identified by cumulative public TCR beta family frequency. What dominated the ex vivo response were HLA-C-restricted CMV-specific TCR beta clonotypes.

The sample in question was cultured PBMCs, obtained from culture after CMV antigen stimulation. The clonotype comes from a human donor in good health (CMV status not recorded). Some clones in this sample may be carry-over from other donors' samples.

CDR3 bases: TGTGCCAGCAGGCCCCCTCAGAACACTGAAGCTTTCTTT. Residues: CASRPPQNTEAFF. The V gene is TRBV12-3 or TRBV12-4, the J gene TRBJ1-1; no firm D call. There are 13 residues in the CDR3. V was cut by 6 bases and J by 1 base, with 9 bases left in between.